What follows are 27 T cell receptor beta chains derived from one specimen sequenced in a study of CD8+ T cells in alopecia areata listed by TCRdb under 2018. According to the study, the label for this sample's treatment or condition signals: oral pan-JAK inhibitor, 5-10 mg twice daily. To prepare the library, the immunoSEQ multiplex PCR assay was applied. RNA was extracted from all samples and reverse transcribed into cDNA as template for TCR sequencing. TCRdb mirrors the immuneACCESS table, restricted to in-frame sequences. Some clones are absent from its copies; in checked studies, under half trace to an unresolved V gene, and the reason for the others is unknown. The sample profile shows about 260,000 clones; 45% to 70% of them were found once. 0.9% to 0.95% of the sample is in the top ten clones. The specimen was CD4+ T cells sorted from blood, collected at approximately week 51, from a patient treated with tofacitinib. These receptors all come from a human donor with alopecia areata.

For this clone: Within the sample, other DNA sequences also encode this same CDR3. The V gene is TRBV5-1, the J gene TRBJ1-2; perhaps TRBD1 as D (6 bases). Germline CDR1 and CDR2: SGHRS and YFSETQ. Trimming removed 0 bases at V and 3 bases at J, with 6 bases between. This CDR3 has 13 amino acids. This chain's CDR3 is CASSLDRDYGYTF. As DNA, the CDR3 is TGCGCCAGCAGCTTGGACAGGGACTATGGCTACACCTTC. The variable domain in full, with the rest retrieved from reference TRBV5-1 and TRBJ1-2, is KAGVTQTPRYLIKTRGQQVTLSCSPISGHRSVSWYQQTPGQGLQFLFEYFSETQRNKGNFPGRFSGRQFSNSRSEMNVSTLELGDSALYLCASSLDRDYGYTFGSGTRLTVV.

This CDR3 reads CASSLTSGGAYEQFF. Here the CDR3 DNA reads TGCGCCAGCAGCCTTACTAGCGGGGGGGCCTATGAGCAGTTCTTC. The chain recombines TRBV4-1 with TRBJ2-1; 13 bases line up with TRBD2. V shed 4 bases, J shed 8 bases, and the junction held 5 bases outside the gene matches. Germline V gives CDR1 MGHRA, CDR2 YSYEKL. The CDR3 sequence is 15 residues long.

V gene TRBV7-2 combines with J gene TRBJ1-1; possible D gene TRBD1, 5 bases. Trimming left V 8 bases short and J 2 bases short, with 12 bases between. The CDR3 consists of 13 residues. Germline V gene sequence: CDR1 SGHTA, CDR2 FQGNSA. Written as DNA, the CDR3 is TGTGCCAGCGGGGGGGACGGAAACACTGAAGCTTTCTTT. Amino acid sequence: CASGGDGNTEAFF.

The chain links TRBV5-1 to TRBJ2-5, with TRBD2 identical over 13 bases. The CDR3 sequence is 15 residues long. The V gene end was trimmed by 4 bases and the J gene end by 3 bases; junction bases not matched to a gene: 3. Germline V gene data show CDR1 as SGHRS and CDR2 as YFSETQ. The DNA of the CDR3 is TGCGCCAGCAGCGGCGGGACTAGCGGGGAAGAGACCCAGTACTTC. Translated, it gives CASSGGTSGEETQYF.

J is TRBJ1-1 and V is TRBV5-4; D not certain. This CDR3 comprises 14 residues. Trimming took off 3 bases at V and 1 base at J, with 10 bases between the two ends. The V gene's germline CDR1 is SGHNT and CDR2 YYREEE (reference sequence). CDR3 DNA sequence: TGTGCCAGCAGCTCAGGTTGGACGAACACTGAAGCTTTCTTT. Its translation is CASSSGWTNTEAFF.

This chain uses TRBV29-1 with TRBJ2-1, with TRBD2 matching 8 bases. The CDR3 is made up of 13 amino acids. The germline gives CDR1 SQVTM, CDR2 ANQGSEA. J was trimmed by 6 bases and V by 8 bases; bases with no gene match: 9. CDR3: CSPLLAGINEQFF. DNA for the CDR3: TGCAGCCCCCTCCTAGCGGGTATCAATGAGCAGTTCTTC.

V gene TRBV9 combines with J gene TRBJ1-2, with D possibly being TRBD1 (5 bases). There are 14 residues in the CDR3. Looked up from germline, CDR1 is SGDLS and CDR2 is YYNGEE. V lost 3 bases, J lost 3 bases, and 12 bases lay in between. This chain's CDR3 is CASSADWGHYGYTF. CDR3 nucleotide sequence: TGTGCCAGCAGCGCGGACTGGGGCCACTATGGCTACACCTTC.

Points on this clone: Germline and junction disagree at one end, which may indicate a read error. The chain employs TRBV30 and TRBJ2-7; 16 nucleotides agree with TRBD2. The CDR3 length is 14 residues. Germline V gene lookup returns CDR1 GTSNPN and CDR2 SVGIG (reference sequence). The CDR3 loop reads CAWSGTSGGGYRTF. CDR3 in DNA: TGTGCCTGGAGCGGGACTAGCGGGGGGGGATACCGAACCTTC.

This clone turned up a few times. The chain employs TRBV29-1 and TRBJ2-7; D is possibly TRBD1 or TRBD2 (5 bases each). Trimming removed 4 bases at V and 4 bases at J, with 11 bases between. Per the germline V gene, CDR1 is SQVTM and CDR2 is ANQGSEA. This CDR3 is built from 12 residues. The CDR3 spells CSVVRDGYEQYF. The CDR3 DNA sequence: TGCAGCGTTGTAAGGGACGGATACGAGCAGTACTTC.

This clone was seen only a few times. This chain links TRBV7-9 with TRBJ2-6; 10 nucleotides align to TRBD1. V shed 4 bases, J shed 0 bases, and the junction held 3 bases outside the gene matches. The CDR3 runs 17 residues. Germline loops: CDR1 SEHNR, CDR2 FQNEAQ (reference sequence). The CDR3 region is CASSSGTGASGANVLTF. In DNA, the CDR3 is TGTGCCAGCAGCTCCGGGACAGGGGCCTCTGGGGCCAACGTCCTGACTTTC.

J is TRBJ2-1 and V is TRBV2, with 11 positions matching TRBD2. This CDR3 has 15 amino acids. From germline, CDR1 is SNHLY and CDR2 FYNNEI. J was trimmed by 5 bases and V by 7 bases; bases with no gene match: 7. The CDR3 DNA follows: TGTGCCAGCAAGGGGACTAGCGGTCTCAACAATGAGCAGTTCTTC. The encoded protein is CASKGTSGLNNEQFF.

The rearrangement uses TRBV2 and TRBJ1-6; the D is unclear. The germline gives CDR1 SNHLY, CDR2 FYNNEI. This CDR3 has 11 amino acids. Trimming cost V 2 bases and J 10 bases, with 3 bases left between them. This chain's CDR3 is CASSEHSPLHF. CDR3 sequence (DNA): TGTGCCAGCAGTGAACACTCACCCCTCCACTTT.

This chain uses TRBV18 with TRBJ2-7, with TRBD2 as a possible D gene (5 bases). The CDR3 spans 14 residues. CDR1 KGHSH and CDR2 LQKENI come from the germline V gene. Trimming removed 2 bases from V and 5 bases from J, with 13 bases in between. CDR3 bases: TGTGCCAGCTCACCAGGAGGAGATTACGACGAGCAGTACTTC. Amino acid sequence: CASSPGGDYDEQYF.

This clone was detected a few times. This chain joins TRBV29-1 and TRBJ2-7; no firm D call. The CDR3 totals 15 residues. Germline assignment: CDR1 SQVTM and CDR2 ANQGSEA. The V end lost 0 bases, the J end lost 7 bases, and 19 bases lay between the germline ends. The CDR3 loop is CSVEDGPRSSGEQYF. Written as DNA, the CDR3 is TGCAGCGTTGAAGACGGCCCTCGGTCCTCGGGTGAGCAGTACTTC.

This chain uses TRBV2 with TRBJ2-3; D might be TRBD1 (5 bases). Trimming shortened V by 7 bases and J by 0 bases, and 20 bases separated the two germline ends. Germline lookup yields CDR1 SNHLY and CDR2 FYNNEI. The CDR3 extends over 17 amino acids. CDR3 region: CASIRPPTDTSTDTQYF. The CDR3 coding sequence is TGTGCCAGCATTCGACCCCCGACAGATACTAGCACAGATACGCAGTATTTT.

The rearrangement joins TRBV5-6 to TRBJ2-4; 8 bases line up with TRBD1. The junction had 8 bases not matched to a gene; V was cut back by 4 bases and J by 8 bases. This CDR3 is built from 14 residues. CDR1 and CDR2 (germline): SGHDT, YYEEEE. The CDR3 DNA is TGTGCCAGCAGCGGGGGACAGGAGTTTCACATTCAGTACTTC. Its protein product is CASSGGQEFHIQYF.

The genes are TRBV5-1 and TRBJ2-3; weak D call: TRBD1 (5 bases). The CDR3 covers 13 residues. Looked up from germline, CDR1 is SGHRS and CDR2 is YFSETQ. Trimming cost V 4 bases and J 3 bases, with 9 bases left between them. The CDR3 DNA reads TGCGCCAGCAGCACCTACAGGACAGATACGCAGTATTTT. Translated: CASSTYRTDTQYF.

The CDR3 sequence is CASSRAYPDTQYF. The CDR3 DNA reads as TGTGCCAGCAGCAGGGCCTACCCAGATACGCAGTATTTT. The chain couples TRBV14 to TRBJ2-3, with D uncertain. V was trimmed by 5 bases and J by 4 bases, leaving 10 bases between them. CDR3 length: 13 residues. Germline V gene sequence: CDR1 SGHDN, CDR2 FVKESK.

The chain recombines TRBV29-1 with TRBJ2-2; D is possibly TRBD1 (5 bases). Between the trimmed V and J ends, which lost 6 bases and 1 base, there was a span of 9 bases. The germline CDR1 and CDR2 sequences are SQVTM and ANQGSEA. The CDR3 has 13 amino acids. CDR3 sequence reads: CSVLDRNTGELFF. For the CDR3, the DNA is TGCAGCGTCCTTGACAGGAACACCGGGGAGCTGTTTTTT.

This chain connects TRBV5-4 to TRBJ1-4, with 9 bases fitting TRBD1. With V trimmed by 4 bases and J by 7 bases, 8 bases remained unmatched. Germline V lookup: CDR1 SGHNT, CDR2 YYREEE (reference sequence). The CDR3 spans 15 residues. The CDR3 protein is CASSPGQGMGEKLFF. CDR3 nucleotides: TGTGCCAGCAGCCCCGGACAGGGGATGGGTGAAAAACTGTTTTTT.

This clone came up a few times. V is TRBV27 and J is TRBJ1-1; D is ambiguous. The CDR3 is 12 amino acids. In germline, CDR1 is MNHEY, CDR2 SMNVEV (reference sequence). Trimming removed 5 bases from V and 13 bases from J, with 17 bases in between. The CDR3 spells CASSQVLGTVFF. The CDR3 nucleotides read TGTGCCAGCAGTCAGGTACTGGGTACAGTTTTCTTT.

This clone has just a few counts. The chain combines TRBV30 with TRBJ2-3, with D unresolved. The CDR3 sequence is 12 residues long. V lost 4 bases to trimming and J lost 1 base, with 6 bases between them. Germline CDR1 and CDR2: GTSNPN and SVGIG (reference sequence). CDR3 loop: CAWKAGTDTQYF. The CDR3 DNA reads TGTGCCTGGAAGGCGGGCACAGATACGCAGTATTTT.

The CDR3 bases are TGTGCCAGCAGCTTAAGGGCAGGGGTAGATGGCTACACCTTC. Translating gives CASSLRAGVDGYTF. The chain is built from TRBV7-2 and TRBJ1-2; D perhaps matches TRBD1 (6 bases). The CDR3 extends over 14 amino acids. From germline, CDR1 is SGHTA and CDR2 FQGNSA. Trimming left V 2 bases short and J 6 bases short, with 13 bases between.

This clone was counted between two and nine times. This sequence joins TRBV10-3 and TRBJ2-5, with D possibly called TRBD1 or TRBD2 (5 bases each). The CDR3 runs 17 residues. Germline V gives CDR1 ENHRY, CDR2 SYGVKD. Trimming stripped 3 bases from V and 5 bases from J, with 22 bases between. CDR3 residues: CAISDPLGETPRETQYF. For the CDR3, the DNA is TGTGCCATCAGTGACCCTCTGGGGGAGACCCCGCGGGAGACCCAGTACTTC.

This clone qualifies as medium-sized (0.01 to 0.1%). CDR3 bases: TGTGCCAGCAGCGTAGCGTCCGGTCATACGCAGTATTTT. It specifies CASSVASGHTQYF. The chain links TRBV9 to TRBJ2-3; D is ambiguous. The germline gives CDR1 SGDLS, CDR2 YYNGEE. This CDR3 region has 13 residues. The ends were cut back, 0 bases at V and 7 bases at J, with 9 bases in the middle.

The rearrangement joins TRBV30 to TRBJ1-5, with a tentative D call TRBD1 (5 bases). Germline CDR1 is GTSNPN and CDR2 is SVGIG (reference sequence). This CDR3 has 13 amino acids. Trimming cost V 4 bases and J 3 bases, with 10 bases left between them. The CDR3 here is CAWMEGINQPQHF. The CDR3, as DNA: TGTGCCTGGATGGAGGGGATCAATCAGCCCCAGCATTTT.

The chain uses TRBV18 and TRBJ1-1; D might be TRBD1 (6 bases). Germline V gives CDR1 KGHSH, CDR2 LQKENI. This CDR3 is 14 amino acids long. The V gene lost 3 bases and the J gene lost 4 bases, with 12 bases spanning the gap. In DNA form, the CDR3 reads TGTGCCAGCTCACCCCGGGACATTATCACTGAAGCTTTCTTT. Protein: CASSPRDIITEAFF.